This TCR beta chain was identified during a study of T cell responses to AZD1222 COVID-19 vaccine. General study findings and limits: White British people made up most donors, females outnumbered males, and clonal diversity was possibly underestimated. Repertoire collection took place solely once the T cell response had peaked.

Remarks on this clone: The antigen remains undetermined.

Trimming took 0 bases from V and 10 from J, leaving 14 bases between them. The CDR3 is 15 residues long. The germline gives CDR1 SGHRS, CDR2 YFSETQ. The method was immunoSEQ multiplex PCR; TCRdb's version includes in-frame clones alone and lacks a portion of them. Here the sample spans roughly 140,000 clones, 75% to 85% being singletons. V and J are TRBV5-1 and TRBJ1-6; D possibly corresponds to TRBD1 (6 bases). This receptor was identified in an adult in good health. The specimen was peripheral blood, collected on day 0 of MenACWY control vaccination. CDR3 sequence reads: CASSLEAGVESPLHF. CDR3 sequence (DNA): TGCGCCAGCAGCTTGGAGGCAGGGGTGGAGTCACCCCTCCACTTT.